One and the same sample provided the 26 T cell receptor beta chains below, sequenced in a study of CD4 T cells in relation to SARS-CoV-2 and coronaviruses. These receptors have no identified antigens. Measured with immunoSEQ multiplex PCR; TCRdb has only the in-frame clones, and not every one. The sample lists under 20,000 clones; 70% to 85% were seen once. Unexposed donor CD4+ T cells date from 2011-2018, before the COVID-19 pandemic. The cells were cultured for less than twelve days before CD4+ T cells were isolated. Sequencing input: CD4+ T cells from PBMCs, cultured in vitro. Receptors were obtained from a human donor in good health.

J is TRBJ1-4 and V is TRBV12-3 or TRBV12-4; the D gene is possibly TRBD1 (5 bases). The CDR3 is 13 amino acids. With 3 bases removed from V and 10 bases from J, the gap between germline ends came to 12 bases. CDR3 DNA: TGTGCCAGCAGTTTTGGGGGACTCGGAAAACTGTTTTTT. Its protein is CASSFGGLGKLFF.

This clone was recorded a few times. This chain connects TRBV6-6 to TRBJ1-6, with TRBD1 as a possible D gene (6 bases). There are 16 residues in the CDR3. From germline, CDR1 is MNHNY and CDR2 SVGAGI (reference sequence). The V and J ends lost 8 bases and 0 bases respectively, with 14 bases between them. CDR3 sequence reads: CASGGQRSSYNSPLHF. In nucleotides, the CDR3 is TGTGCCAGCGGAGGACAGAGAAGCTCCTATAATTCACCCCTCCACTTT.

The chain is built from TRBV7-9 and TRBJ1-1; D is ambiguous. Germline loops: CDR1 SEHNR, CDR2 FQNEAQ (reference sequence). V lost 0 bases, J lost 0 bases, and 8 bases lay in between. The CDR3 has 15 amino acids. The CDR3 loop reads CASSLAAQMNTEAFF. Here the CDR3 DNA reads TGTGCCAGCAGCTTAGCGGCTCAAATGAACACTGAAGCTTTCTTT. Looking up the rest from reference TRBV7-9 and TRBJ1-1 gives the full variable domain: DTGVSQNPRHKITKRGQNVTFRCDPISEHNRLYWYRQTLGQGPEFLTYFQNEAQLEKSRLLSDRFSAERPKGSFSTLEIQRTEQGDSAMYLCASSLAAQMNTEAFFGQGTRLTVV.

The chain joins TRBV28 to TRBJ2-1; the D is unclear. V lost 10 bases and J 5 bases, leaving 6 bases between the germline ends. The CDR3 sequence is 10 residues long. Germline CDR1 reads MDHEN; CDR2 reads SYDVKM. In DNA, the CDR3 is TGTGCCACCCGGGACAATGAGCAGTTCTTC. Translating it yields CATRDNEQFF.

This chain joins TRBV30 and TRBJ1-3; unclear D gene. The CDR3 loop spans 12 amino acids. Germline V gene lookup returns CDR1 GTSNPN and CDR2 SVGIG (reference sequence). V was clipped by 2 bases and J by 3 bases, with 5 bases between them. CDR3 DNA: TGTGCCTGGAGTTACAGTGGAAACACCATATATTTT. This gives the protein CAWSYSGNTIYF.

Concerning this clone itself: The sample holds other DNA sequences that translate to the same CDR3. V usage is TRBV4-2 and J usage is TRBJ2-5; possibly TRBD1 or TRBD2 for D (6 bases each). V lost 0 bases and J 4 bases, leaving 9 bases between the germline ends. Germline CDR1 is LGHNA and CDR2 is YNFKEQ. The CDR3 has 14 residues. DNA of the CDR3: TGTGCCAGCAGCCAAGATCGGGGGCGAGAGACCCAGTACTTC. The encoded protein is CASSQDRGRETQYF.

CDR3 DNA sequence: TGTGCCAGCAGCGTAGTAGGAGATAACACCGGGGAGCTGTTTTTT. Protein product: CASSVVGDNTGELFF. The chain couples TRBV9 to TRBJ2-2; D is unresolved. From germline, CDR1 is SGDLS and CDR2 YYNGEE. CDR3 length: 15 residues. V lost 0 bases, J lost 2 bases, and 8 bases lay in between.

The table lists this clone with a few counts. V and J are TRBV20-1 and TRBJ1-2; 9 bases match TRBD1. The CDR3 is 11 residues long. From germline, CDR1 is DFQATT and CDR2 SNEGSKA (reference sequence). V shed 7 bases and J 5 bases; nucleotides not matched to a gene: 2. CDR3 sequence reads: CSVDRGYGYTF. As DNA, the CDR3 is TGCAGTGTAGACAGGGGGTATGGCTACACCTTC.

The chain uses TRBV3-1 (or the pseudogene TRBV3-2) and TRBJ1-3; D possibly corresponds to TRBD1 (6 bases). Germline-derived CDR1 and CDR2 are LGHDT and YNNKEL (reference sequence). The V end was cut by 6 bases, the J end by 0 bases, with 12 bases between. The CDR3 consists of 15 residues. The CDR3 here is CASSPTGSSGNTIYF. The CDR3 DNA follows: TGTGCCAGCAGTCCTACAGGGAGCTCTGGAAACACCATATATTTT.

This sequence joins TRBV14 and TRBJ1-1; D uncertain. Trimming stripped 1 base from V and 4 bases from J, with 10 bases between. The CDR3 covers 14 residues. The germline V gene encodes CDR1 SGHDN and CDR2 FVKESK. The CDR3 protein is CASSQGVKFTEAFF. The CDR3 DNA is TGTGCCAGCAGCCAAGGGGTCAAGTTCACTGAAGCTTTCTTT.

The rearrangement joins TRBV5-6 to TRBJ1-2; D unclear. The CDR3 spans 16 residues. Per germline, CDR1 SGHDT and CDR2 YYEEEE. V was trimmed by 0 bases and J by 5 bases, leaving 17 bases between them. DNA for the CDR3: TGTGCCAGCAGCTTGGCTTGGTCAGAAGTGGGTTATGGCTACACCTTC. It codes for CASSLAWSEVGYGYTF.

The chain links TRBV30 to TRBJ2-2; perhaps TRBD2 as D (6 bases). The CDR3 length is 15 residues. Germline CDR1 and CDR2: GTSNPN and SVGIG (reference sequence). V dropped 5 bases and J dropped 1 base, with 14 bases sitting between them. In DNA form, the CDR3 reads TGTGCCTGGCACAAGGGACTCGGGAACACCGGGGAGCTGTTTTTT. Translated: CAWHKGLGNTGELFF.

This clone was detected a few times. The CDR3 nucleotides read TGTGCCAGCCGGACTGGAGGCGGAAACACCATATATTTT. It codes for CASRTGGGNTIYF. The V gene is TRBV28, the J gene TRBJ1-3; D is unclear. The V gene's germline CDR1 is MDHEN and CDR2 SYDVKM. V gave up 8 bases and J gave up 4 bases, with 12 bases separating them. The CDR3 is made up of 13 amino acids.

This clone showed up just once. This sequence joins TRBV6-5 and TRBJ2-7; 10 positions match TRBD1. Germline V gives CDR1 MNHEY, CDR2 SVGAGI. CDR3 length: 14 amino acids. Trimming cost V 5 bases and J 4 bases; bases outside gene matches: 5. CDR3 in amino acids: CASSQGQGRYEQYF. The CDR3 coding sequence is TGTGCCAGCAGTCAGGGACAGGGGAGGTACGAGCAGTACTTC.

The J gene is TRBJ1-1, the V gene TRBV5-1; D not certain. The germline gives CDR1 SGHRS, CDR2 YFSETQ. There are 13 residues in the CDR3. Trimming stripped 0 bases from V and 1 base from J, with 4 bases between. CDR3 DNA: TGCGCCAGCAGCTTGGTCCGGAACACTGAAGCTTTCTTT. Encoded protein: CASSLVRNTEAFF.

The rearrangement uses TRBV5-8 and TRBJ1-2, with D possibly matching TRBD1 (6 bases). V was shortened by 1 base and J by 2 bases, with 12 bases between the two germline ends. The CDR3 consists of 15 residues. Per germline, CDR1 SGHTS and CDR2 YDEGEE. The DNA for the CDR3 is TGTGCCAGCAGCTTGAGTTGGGGACAAAACTATGGCTACACCTTC. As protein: CASSLSWGQNYGYTF. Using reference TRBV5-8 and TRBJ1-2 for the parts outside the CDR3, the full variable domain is EAGVTQSPTHLIKTRGQQATLRCSPISGHTSVYWYQQALGLGLQFLLWYDEGEERNRGNFPPRFSGRQFPNYSSELNVNALELEDSALYLCASSLSWGQNYGYTFGSGTRLTVV.

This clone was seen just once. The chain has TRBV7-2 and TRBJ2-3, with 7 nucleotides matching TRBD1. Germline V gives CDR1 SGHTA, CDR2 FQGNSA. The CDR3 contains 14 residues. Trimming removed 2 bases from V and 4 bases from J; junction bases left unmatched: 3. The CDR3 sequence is CASSLWQGADTQYF. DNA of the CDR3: TGTGCCAGCAGCTTATGGCAGGGGGCAGATACGCAGTATTTT.

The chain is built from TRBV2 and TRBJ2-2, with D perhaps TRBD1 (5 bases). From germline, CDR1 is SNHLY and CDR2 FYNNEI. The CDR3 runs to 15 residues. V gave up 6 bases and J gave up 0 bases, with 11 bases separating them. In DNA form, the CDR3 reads TGTGCCAGCAGGCAGGGTAATGCGAACACCGGGGAGCTGTTTTTT. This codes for CASRQGNANTGELFF. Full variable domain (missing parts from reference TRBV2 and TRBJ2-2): EPEVTQTPSHQVTQMGQEVILRCVPISNHLYFYWYRQILGQKVEFLVSFYNNEISEKSEIFDDQFSVERPDGSNFTLKIRSTKLEDSAMYFCASRQGNANTGELFFGEGSRLTVL.

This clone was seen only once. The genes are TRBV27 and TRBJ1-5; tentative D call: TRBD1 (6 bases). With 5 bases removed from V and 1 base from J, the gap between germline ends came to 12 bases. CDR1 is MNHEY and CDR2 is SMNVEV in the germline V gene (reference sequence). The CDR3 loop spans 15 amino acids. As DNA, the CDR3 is TGTGCCAGCAGTATGGGGCAGGGGAGCAATCAGCCCCAGCATTTT. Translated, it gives CASSMGQGSNQPQHF.

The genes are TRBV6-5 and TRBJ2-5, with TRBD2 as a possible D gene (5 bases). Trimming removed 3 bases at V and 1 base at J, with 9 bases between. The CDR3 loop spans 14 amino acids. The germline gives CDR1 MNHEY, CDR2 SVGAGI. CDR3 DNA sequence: TGTGCCAGCAGTTATGCCAGCGGCCAAGAGACCCAGTACTTC. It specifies CASSYASGQETQYF.

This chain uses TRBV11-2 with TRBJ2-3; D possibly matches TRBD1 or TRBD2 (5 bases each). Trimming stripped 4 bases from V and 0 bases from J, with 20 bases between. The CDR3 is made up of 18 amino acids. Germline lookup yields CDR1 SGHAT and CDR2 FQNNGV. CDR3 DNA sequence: TGTGCCAGCAGCTGGCGGCTTAGGTCTTGGGGGAGCACAGATACGCAGTATTTT. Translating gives CASSWRLRSWGSTDTQYF.

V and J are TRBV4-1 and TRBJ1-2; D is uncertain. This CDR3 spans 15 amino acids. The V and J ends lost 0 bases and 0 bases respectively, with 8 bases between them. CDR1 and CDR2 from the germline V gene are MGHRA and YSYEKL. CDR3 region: CASSQEGYTNYGYTF. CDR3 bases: TGCGCCAGCAGCCAAGAGGGTTATACTAACTATGGCTACACCTTC.

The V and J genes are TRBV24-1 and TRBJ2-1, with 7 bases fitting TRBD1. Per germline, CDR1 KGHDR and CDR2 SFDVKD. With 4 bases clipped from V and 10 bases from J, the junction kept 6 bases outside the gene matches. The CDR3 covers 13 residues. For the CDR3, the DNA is TGTGCCACCAGTGAGAATCCCAGGGGGGAGCAGTTCTTC. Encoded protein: CATSENPRGEQFF.

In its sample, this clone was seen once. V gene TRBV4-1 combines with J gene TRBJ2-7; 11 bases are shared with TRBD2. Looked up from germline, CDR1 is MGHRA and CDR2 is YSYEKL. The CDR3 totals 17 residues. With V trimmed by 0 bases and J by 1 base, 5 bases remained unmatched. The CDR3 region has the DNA TGCGCCAGCAGCCAAGATGAGACTAGCGGGATTTCCTACGAGCAGTACTTC. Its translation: CASSQDETSGISYEQYF.

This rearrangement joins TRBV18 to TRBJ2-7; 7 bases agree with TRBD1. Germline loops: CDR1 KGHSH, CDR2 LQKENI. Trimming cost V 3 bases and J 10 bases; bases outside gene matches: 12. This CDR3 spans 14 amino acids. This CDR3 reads CASSPPADRKEQYF. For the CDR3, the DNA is TGTGCCAGCTCACCTCCCGCGGACAGGAAAGAACAGTACTTC.

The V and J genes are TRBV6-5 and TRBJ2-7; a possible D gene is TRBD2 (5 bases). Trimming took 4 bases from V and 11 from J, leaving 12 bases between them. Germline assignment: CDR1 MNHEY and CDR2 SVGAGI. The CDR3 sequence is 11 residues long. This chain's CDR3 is CASSSGSKEYF. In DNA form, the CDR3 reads TGTGCCAGCAGTTCGGGAAGCAAGGAGTACTTC.